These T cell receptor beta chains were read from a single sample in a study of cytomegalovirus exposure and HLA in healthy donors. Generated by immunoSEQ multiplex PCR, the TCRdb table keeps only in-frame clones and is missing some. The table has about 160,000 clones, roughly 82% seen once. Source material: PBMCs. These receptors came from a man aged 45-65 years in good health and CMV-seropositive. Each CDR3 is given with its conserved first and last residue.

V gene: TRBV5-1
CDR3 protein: CASSLPGPSILNTEAFF

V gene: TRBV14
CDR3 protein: CASSQESGSGNTIYF

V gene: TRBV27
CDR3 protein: CASSLGPRVYEQYF

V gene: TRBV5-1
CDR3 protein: CASSLAGGQGNGYTF

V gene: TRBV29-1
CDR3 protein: CSVEGTSGRGAPNEQFF

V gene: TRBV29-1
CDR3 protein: CSVLLAGGSDEQFF

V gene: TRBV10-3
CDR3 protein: CAISESLVAGGGQPQHF

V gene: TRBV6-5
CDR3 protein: CASSYSMGQGGYTF

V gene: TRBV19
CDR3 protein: CASSGLTASNYGYTF

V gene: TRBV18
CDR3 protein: CASSPKDRTEAFF

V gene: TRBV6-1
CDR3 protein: CASSEFTVPQPQHF

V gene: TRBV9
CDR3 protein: CASSPRGGALTGELFF